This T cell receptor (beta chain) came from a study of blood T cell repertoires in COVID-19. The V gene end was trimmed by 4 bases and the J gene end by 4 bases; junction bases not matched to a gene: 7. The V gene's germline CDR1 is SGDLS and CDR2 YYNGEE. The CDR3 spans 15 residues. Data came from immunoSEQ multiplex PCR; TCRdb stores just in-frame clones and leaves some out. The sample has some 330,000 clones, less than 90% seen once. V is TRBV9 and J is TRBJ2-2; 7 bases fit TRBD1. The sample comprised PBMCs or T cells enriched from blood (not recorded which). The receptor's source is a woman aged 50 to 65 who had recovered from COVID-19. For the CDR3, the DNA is TGTGCCAGCAGCTTTGGACAGGCCATCACCGGGGAGCTGTTTTTT. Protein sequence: CASSFGQAITGELFF.